A selection of T cell receptor beta chains follows, all from one sample in a study of shared clonotypes between healthy human individuals. The repertoire was sequenced with immunoSEQ multiplex PCR; TCRdb's copy has only in-frame clones and lacks some. The sample lists around 940,000 clones; 76% were seen once. The sequencing input was memory CD4+ T cells sorted from blood. The receptor set was obtained from a man aged 18 to 29 in good health. Each CDR3 is given with its conserved first and last residue. A D gene is named only where the DNA matches it firmly. Only some rows state a clone size, as once, few, many or a class for expanded clones.

.	.	TRBJ2-1	TRBV21-1	TGTGCCAGCAGCAAAGCCCTTAACAGGATCGGAAGGACAGGGCGGTATTGGGAGCAGTTCTTC	CASSKALNRIGRTGRYWEQFF
.	TRBD1	TRBJ2-7	TRBV28	TGTGCCAGCAGTTTATCGTTTGGGGGACAGGAGCAGTACTTC	CASSLSFGGQEQYF
.	.	TRBJ2-3	TRBV30	TGTGCCTGGAGTCCCCCCGGTAGCGGGCAGTATTTT	CAWSPPGSGQYF
.	TRBD2	TRBJ2-1	TRBV6-5	TGTGCCAGCAGTCTCACTAGCGGGGTGCCCAATGAGCAGTTCTTC	CASSLTSGVPNEQFF
.	TRBD2	TRBJ2-7	TRBV7-7	TGTGCTAGCAGCGTCCTAGCGGGGGGTGAGCAGTACTTC	CASSVLAGGEQYF
.	.	TRBJ2-7	TRBV29-1	TGCAGCGTTGCCCGCGGGGGCTTTTCCTACGAGCAGTACTTC	CSVARGGFSYEQYF
.	TRBD1	TRBJ1-2	TRBV2	TGTGCCAGCAAGGAGGGGGCCTCTGGCTACACCTTC	CASKEGASGYTF
.	TRBD1	TRBJ1-5	TRBV10-2	TGCGCCAGCAGTACCCCGACAGGGGCATCCCAGCCCCAGCATTTT	CASSTPTGASQPQHF
.	.	TRBJ1-4	TRBV10-1	TGCGCCAGCAGCTCACCTGGGGAAAAACTGTTTTTT	CASSSPGEKLFF
.	.	TRBJ1-1	TRBV6-5	TGTGCCACTCACGGGACGGTGAACACTGAAGCTTTCTTT	CATHGTVNTEAFF
.	TRBD2	TRBJ2-5	TRBV10-3	TGTGCCATCAGTGACGCTAGCGGGCCCCAAGAGACCCAGTACTTC	CAISDASGPQETQYF
.	.	TRBJ1-1	TRBV9	TGTGCCAGCAGCGCGACAGGATCTGGCACTGAAGCTTTCTTT	CASSATGSGTEAFF
.	.	TRBJ2-7	TRBV7-7	TGTGCTAGCAGCCTCCGGGACGGGCCCTACGAGCAGTACTTC	CASSLRDGPYEQYF
once	.	TRBJ2-6	TRBV19	TGTGCCAGTAGTGCTCAAACTCGGACAGGGGCCAACGTCCTGACTTTC	CASSAQTRTGANVLTF
.	.	TRBJ1-3	TRBV30	TGTGCCTGGAGTCGCCGGGATGTCTACTCTGGAAACACCATATATTTT	CAWSRRDVYSGNTIYF
.	.	TRBJ1-1	TRBV14	TGTGCCAGCAGCCAGTTCCCGAACACTGAAGCTTTCTTT	CASSQFPNTEAFF
.	TRBD2	TRBJ2-5	TRBV9	TGTGCCAGCAGCGTAACCCCTAGCGGGGGAACGAAGACCCAGTACTTC	CASSVTPSGGTKTQYF
.	.	TRBJ1-1	TRBV28	TGTGCCAGCCGGCATAGTCGAGGCACTGAAGCTTTCTTT	CASRHSRGTEAFF
.	TRBD1	TRBJ2-5	TRBV30	TGTGCCTGGAGTGGGGGGACAGGGAGGTACCAAGAGACCCAGTACTTC	CAWSGGTGRYQETQYF
.	TRBD2	TRBJ2-3	TRBV19	TGTGCCAGTAGTATGGAGCGGGGGGGCACAGATACGCAGTATTTT	CASSMERGGTDTQYF
.	.	TRBJ1-3	TRBV6-1	TGTGCCAGCACCACCGACGGACTCGGAAACACCATATATTTT	CASTTDGLGNTIYF
.	.	TRBJ2-2	TRBV11-3	TGTGCCAGCAGCTCCTTTGGACAATCGAACACCGGGGAGCTGTTTTTT	CASSSFGQSNTGELFF
.	TRBD1	TRBJ1-4	TRBV4-1	TGCGCCAGCAGAGTCTCGGGACAGGGGAATGAAAAACTGTTTTTT	CASRVSGQGNEKLFF
.	.	TRBJ1-1	TRBV28	TGTGCCAGCAGTTTGTTGGCGAGGGCTGAAGCTTTCTTT	CASSLLARAEAFF
.	.	TRBJ1-5	TRBV9	TGTGCCAGCAGCGCCCAAGGGACGGCCAATCAGCCCCAGCATTTT	CASSAQGTANQPQHF
.	.	TRBJ2-7	TRBV6-6	TGTGCCAGCAGTTACCAAGACGGTCCCTACGAGCAGTACTTC	CASSYQDGPYEQYF
.	.	TRBJ2-7	TRBV11-1	TGTGCCAGCAGCTTAGATCCTCAGAGATCCTACGAGCAGTACTTC	CASSLDPQRSYEQYF
.	.	TRBJ1-2	TRBV18	TGTGCCAGCTCACCTGCGAGGGTGGATAGAGGCTACACCTTC	CASSPARVDRGYTF
.	.	TRBJ1-1	TRBV5-4	TGTGCCAGCAGCTTTCAGGGGAGGGGCACTGAAGCTTTCTTT	CASSFQGRGTEAFF
few	TRBD1	TRBJ2-7	TRBV28	TGTGCCAGCAATAATCCCTCCGGGACAGGATCCTACGAGCAGTACTTC	CASNNPSGTGSYEQYF
.	.	TRBJ2-7	TRBV5-1	TGCGCCAGCAGCTTGGGTCAGGGAGGATACGAGCAGTACTTC	CASSLGQGGYEQYF
.	.	TRBJ1-2	TRBV18	TGTGCCAGCTCCCGCAATGGGCATGACTATGGCTACACCTTC	CASSRNGHDYGYTF
.	.	TRBJ2-7	TRBV20-1	TGCAGTGCCCCTAGGAGGGACGAGCAGTACTTC	CSAPRRDEQYF
.	.	TRBJ1-1	TRBV18	TGTGCCAGCTCACCTTCAGGGGATTGGAACACTGAAGCTTTCTTT	CASSPSGDWNTEAFF
once	.	TRBJ1-3	TRBV7-9	TGTGCCAGCAGCGGCCCTGCGGGGTTCGGAAACACCATATATTTT	CASSGPAGFGNTIYF
.	.	TRBJ2-7	TRBV5-1	TGCGCCAGCAGCTTGGAGATCAATTACGAGCAGTACTTC	CASSLEINYEQYF
.	TRBD1	TRBJ1-1	TRBV30	TGTGCCTGGAGGACAGGGAAGGGGAACACTGAAGCTTTCTTT	CAWRTGKGNTEAFF
.	TRBD2	TRBJ2-3	TRBV5-1	TGCGCCAGCAGCTTGGCTCTCCTAGCGGGAGGGTTTAGCACAGATACGCAGTATTTT	CASSLALLAGGFSTDTQYF
few	.	TRBJ2-4	TRBV30	TGTGCCTGGAGTGTACATGGGGGTTTTTCCAACATTCAGTACTTC	CAWSVHGGFSNIQYF
once	TRBD1	TRBJ2-7	TRBV5-6	TGTGCCAGCAGCTTGGACAGGGGTGGCTACGAGCAGTACTTC	CASSLDRGGYEQYF
once	TRBD1	TRBJ1-5	TRBV10-3	TGTGCCATCAGAGATTCGGGACAGGCGAATCAGCCCCAGCATTTT	CAIRDSGQANQPQHF
.	.	TRBJ2-3	TRBV4-1	TGCGCCAGCAGCCAATTATTCACAGATACGCAGTATTTT	CASSQLFTDTQYF
.	.	TRBJ2-1	TRBV2	TGTGCCTGTAAAGAGGACCCACTAGAGCAGTTCTTC	CACKEDPLEQFF
.	.	TRBJ2-5	TRBV29-1	TGCAGCGTTGTGACAGTCCAAGAGACCCAGTACTTC	CSVVTVQETQYF
.	.	TRBJ2-5	TRBV5-1	TGCGCCAGCAGCTTGTCGGGGGCGCGGGAGACCCAGTACTTC	CASSLSGARETQYF
.	TRBD2	TRBJ2-3	TRBV18	TGTGCCAGCTCACCCACCCTAGCGGGAGTAGGCACAGATACGCAGTATTTT	CASSPTLAGVGTDTQYF
.	TRBD2	TRBJ2-7	TRBV9	TGTGCCAGCAGCGTAGCGGGGGGGCGTGCAGACGAGCAGTACTTC	CASSVAGGRADEQYF
few	TRBD1	TRBJ2-3	TRBV5-1	TGCGCCGGTTCACAGGGGTTAAGTACAGATACGCAGTATTTT	CAGSQGLSTDTQYF
.	.	TRBJ2-1	TRBV11-3	TGTGCCAGCAGCTGGGGAAGGGGCTCCTACAATGAGCAGTTCTTC	CASSWGRGSYNEQFF
.	.	TRBJ2-7	TRBV11-3	TGTGCCAGCAGCCAGGGCCCGGGAAGGGCCGAGCAGTACTTC	CASSQGPGRAEQYF
.	TRBD2	TRBJ2-7	TRBV29-1	TGCAGCTGTAGGGCTAGCGGGAGTCCCGAGCAGTACTTC	CSCRASGSPEQYF
.	.	TRBJ1-5	TRBV5-1	TGCGCCAGCAGTCAGGAGGGGGTCAATCAGCCCCAGCATTTT	CASSQEGVNQPQHF
.	.	TRBJ1-1	TRBV11-2	TGTGCCAGCAGCTTTTTCCGGAACACTGAAGCTTTCTTT	CASSFFRNTEAFF
.	TRBD1	TRBJ1-4	TRBV11-2	TGTGCCAGCAGCACACACAGGGGGAAAGGAACTAATGAAAAACTGTTTTTT	CASSTHRGKGTNEKLFF
few	.	TRBJ1-6	TRBV5-4	TGTGCCAGCAGCTTTAGTCGGGATCTAGGTTCACCCCTCCACTTT	CASSFSRDLGSPLHF